One TCR beta chain is described in this entry. The antigen remains unidentified. This sample was included in a study of identical twins. Findings and limits, study-wide: Recombination models fit unrelated individuals' TCR alpha sharing but underestimated twins'. Conclusions came from cross-sectional statistical analysis, not from following the same donors.

With template switching, a universal primer site was added, and the cDNA carried unique molecular identifiers. A single record per CDR3 protein comes from TCRdb applying MiXCR to the 5' RACE reads. This table has more than 350,000 distinct CDR3 sequences, approximately 8.8% appearing once. Germline V gives CDR1 SSHAT, CDR2 FNYEAQ (reference sequence). The CDR3 contains 14 residues. V lost 1 base, J lost 11 bases, and 8 bases stayed unmatched. The rearrangement uses TRBV7-7 and TRBJ2-3; 8 bases map to TRBD1. Material: naive T cells sorted from blood. The sequence derives from a woman in her forties or fifties in good health. The CDR3 here is CASSLVLGQGLQYF. The CDR3 DNA follows: TGTGCCAGCAGCTTAGTCTTAGGACAGGGACTGCAGTATTTT.